These 18 T cell receptor beta chains were all obtained from the same sample, sequenced in a study of blood T cell repertoires in COVID-19. The table came from immunoSEQ multiplex PCR; TCRdb's copy has only in-frame clones and leaves some out. The table records 65,000 to 70,000 clones, just under 80% of them present only once. What was sequenced was peripheral blood. These TCRs come from a human donor in a cohort sampled during active COVID-19.

J is TRBJ1-5 and V is TRBV18; 7 bases are shared with TRBD1. V shed 3 bases and J 2 bases; nucleotides not matched to a gene: 4. The CDR3 extends over 15 amino acids. In germline, CDR1 is KGHSH, CDR2 LQKENI. CDR3 DNA sequence: TGTGCCAGCTCACCGACAGGGAATGGCAATCAGCCCCAGCATTTT. Residues: CASSPTGNGNQPQHF.

This clone was recorded once. The chain recombines TRBV7-9 with TRBJ2-1; TRBD2 agrees at 10 bases. Germline CDR1 SEHNR, CDR2 FQNEAQ (reference sequence). The CDR3 covers 16 residues. V was clipped by 2 bases and J by 2 bases; unmatched bases: 3. This chain's CDR3 is CASSLLAGEAYNEQFF. As DNA, the CDR3 is TGTGCCAGCAGCTTACTAGCGGGGGAAGCCTACAATGAGCAGTTCTTC.

The chain recombines TRBV7-2 with TRBJ2-2; 11 nucleotides line up with TRBD2. The CDR3 spans 16 residues. J gave up 5 bases and V 6 bases, and 8 bases lay outside the gene matches. The germline V gene encodes CDR1 SGHTA and CDR2 FQGNSA. CDR3 region: CASRGPGLAETGELFF. The CDR3 DNA reads TGTGCCAGCAGGGGACCGGGACTAGCGGAAACCGGGGAGCTGTTTTTT.

The chain joins TRBV5-1 to TRBJ2-3, with TRBD1 as a possible D gene (6 bases). Germline V gives CDR1 SGHRS, CDR2 YFSETQ. V was cut by 3 bases and J by 5 bases, with 16 bases left in between. This CDR3 spans 15 amino acids. CDR3 bases: TGCGCCAGCAGCTCGGTGGGGGCATTACGAGATACGCAGTATTTT. Translated: CASSSVGALRDTQYF.

The rearrangement uses TRBV3-1 (or the pseudogene TRBV3-2) and TRBJ2-5; D not certain. Per the germline V gene, CDR1 is LGHDT and CDR2 is YNNKEL (reference sequence). The V end lost 0 bases, the J end lost 5 bases, and 4 bases lay between the germline ends. CDR3 size: 12 residues. The CDR3 coding sequence is TGTGCCAGCAGCCAAGATATTGAGACCCAGTACTTC. Protein sequence: CASSQDIETQYF.

The genes are TRBV27 and TRBJ2-1; weak D call: TRBD2 (5 bases). The CDR3 loop spans 15 amino acids. V was trimmed by 5 bases and J by 1 base, leaving 12 bases between them. Germline CDR1 is MNHEY and CDR2 is SMNVEV (reference sequence). This chain's CDR3 is CASSPRGKSYNEQFF. The DNA for the CDR3 is TGTGCCAGCAGTCCCCGGGGAAAATCCTACAATGAGCAGTTCTTC.

This chain links TRBV24-1 with TRBJ1-2; D unclear. The germline V gene has CDR1 KGHDR and CDR2 SFDVKD. Trimming took off 7 bases at V and 6 bases at J, with 14 bases between the two ends. The CDR3 is 13 amino acids. CDR3 loop: CATSSAERDGYTF. The CDR3 nucleotides are TGTGCCACCAGCTCCGCTGAGAGAGATGGCTACACCTTC.

The chain uses TRBV19 and TRBJ2-1; D is perhaps TRBD2 (6 bases). The CDR3 runs to 15 residues. Trimming removed 0 bases at V and 7 bases at J, with 13 bases between. The germline V gene has CDR1 LNHDA and CDR2 SQIVND (reference sequence). In nucleotides, the CDR3 is TGTGCCAGTAGTATAGACCGGGGACTTCATAATGAGCAGTTCTTC. This codes for CASSIDRGLHNEQFF.

This clone was counted a single time. V is TRBV28 and J is TRBJ1-2; D is perhaps TRBD1 (6 bases). This CDR3 spans 13 amino acids. Germline lookup yields CDR1 MDHEN and CDR2 SYDVKM. Between the trimmed V and J ends, which lost 5 bases and 8 bases, there was a span of 15 bases. The CDR3: CASSTLTGRGYTF. In nucleotides, the CDR3 is TGTGCCAGCAGTACCCTTACAGGGCGGGGCTACACCTTC.

The rearrangement uses TRBV18 and TRBJ2-3, with 7 bases identical to TRBD1. The CDR3 length is 14 residues. The junction had 7 bases not matched to a gene; V was cut back by 8 bases and J by 2 bases. Germline lookup yields CDR1 KGHSH and CDR2 LQKENI. The CDR3, as DNA: TGTGCCAGCCAAGGGACAGACTACACAGATACGCAGTATTTT. Protein sequence: CASQGTDYTDTQYF.

The chain joins TRBV24-1 to TRBJ1-5; D remains unclear. Germline-derived CDR1 and CDR2 are KGHDR and SFDVKD. The V end lost 4 bases, the J end lost 1 base, and 7 bases lay between the germline ends. This CDR3 contains 14 residues. The CDR3 coding sequence is TGTGCCACCAGTGAGGCGGCGAGCAATCAGCCCCAGCATTTT. It translates to CATSEAASNQPQHF.

This sequence joins TRBV18 and TRBJ2-3, with 8 positions matching TRBD1. CDR1 KGHSH and CDR2 LQKENI come from the germline V gene. The V gene end was trimmed by 3 bases and the J gene end by 1 base; junction bases not matched to a gene: 0. The CDR3 runs 14 residues. The DNA for the CDR3 is TGTGCCAGCTCACCGACAGGGGGCACAGATACGCAGTATTTT. Its protein is CASSPTGGTDTQYF.

This chain joins TRBV5-4 and TRBJ2-1; 8 positions match TRBD2. J gave up 7 bases and V 2 bases, and 8 bases lay outside the gene matches. The CDR3 length is 15 residues. Germline-derived CDR1 and CDR2 are SGHNT and YYREEE (reference sequence). The CDR3 loop reads CASSFAGGPTNEQFF. The CDR3, as DNA: TGTGCCAGCAGCTTCGCGGGGGGCCCCACTAATGAGCAGTTCTTC.

The chain joins TRBV19 to TRBJ2-3, with 12 bases that match TRBD2. CDR1 and CDR2 (germline): LNHDA, SQIVND (reference sequence). Losses at the gene ends were 5 bases for V and 5 bases for J; bases not matched to a gene: 8. The CDR3 contains 16 residues. The CDR3 region is CASSLKLAGGGDTQYF. The DNA for the CDR3 is TGTGCCAGTAGTCTAAAACTAGCGGGGGGTGGAGATACGCAGTATTTT.

J is TRBJ1-6 and V is TRBV10-3; tentative D call: TRBD1 (5 bases). Germline lookup yields CDR1 ENHRY and CDR2 SYGVKD. V shed 0 bases and J shed 8 bases, with 8 bases lying between them. The CDR3 extends over 14 amino acids. In DNA form, the CDR3 reads TGTGCCATCAGTGAGTCCAGGGCTGATTCACCCCTCCACTTT. Translation: CAISESRADSPLHF.

This clone has a single count. This chain uses TRBV20-1 with TRBJ1-1; D unclear. V dropped 3 bases and J dropped 4 bases, with 9 bases sitting between them. Looked up from germline, CDR1 is DFQATT and CDR2 is SNEGSKA (reference sequence). This CDR3 is 12 amino acids long. The CDR3 sequence: CSASWGGTEAFF. CDR3 DNA sequence: TGCAGTGCTAGTTGGGGAGGCACTGAAGCTTTCTTT.

The V gene is TRBV19, the J gene TRBJ1-1; tentative D call: TRBD1 (5 bases). V shed 2 bases and J shed 3 bases, with 7 bases lying between them. The length of the CDR3 is 13 residues. From germline, CDR1 is LNHDA and CDR2 SQIVND (reference sequence). CDR3 amino acids: CASSITRDTEAFF. The CDR3 bases are TGTGCCAGTAGTATAACCAGGGACACTGAAGCTTTCTTT. Full variable domain (missing parts from reference TRBV19 and TRBJ1-1): DGGITQSPKYLFRKEGQNVTLSCEQNLNHDAMYWYRQDPGQGLRLIYYSQIVNDFQKGDIAEGYSVSREKKESFPLTVTSAQKNPTAFYLCASSITRDTEAFFGQGTRLTVV.

The chain couples TRBV3-1 (or the pseudogene TRBV3-2) to TRBJ1-3, with no clear D. Germline CDR1 LGHDT, CDR2 YNNKEL (reference sequence). There are 15 residues in the CDR3. Trimming took off 1 base at V and 0 bases at J, with 7 bases between the two ends. The DNA for the CDR3 is TGTGCCAGCAGCCAAGGTGGAGGCTCTGGAAACACCATATATTTT. Amino acid sequence: CASSQGGGSGNTIYF.